This T cell receptor beta chain was recovered during a study of blood T cell repertoires in COVID-19. At the level of the study: Some COVID-19 samples were acute and others convalescent; all came from the United States, Italy and Spain. The cDNA or gDNA used as material had been derived from T cells, B-cell-depleted T cells, or PBMCs.

As originally analysed: Reference gene primer amplification yielded estimated nucleated cell counts. Profiled with immunoSEQ multiplex PCR; TCRdb holds only in-frame clones, not every one. V, J and clone size reflect that table, while D and trimming were determined from the DNA. The sample yields roughly 15,000 clones, under 90% seen once. Trimming stripped 4 bases from V and 8 bases from J, with 11 bases between. CDR3 length equals 12 residues. From germline, CDR1 is SGHTA and CDR2 FQGTGA. This chain links TRBV7-3 with TRBJ1-2; TRBD1 is a possible D gene (5 bases). The receptor comes from a woman aged 55 to 70 with acute or convalescent COVID-19. Material: peripheral blood. The CDR3 DNA reads as TGTGCCAGCAGCTCCGGACAAGGCGGCTACACCTTC. This gives the protein CASSSGQGGYTF.